The source of this TCR beta chain is a study of PD-1 blockade in mismatch repair-deficient tumors. Findings and caveats of the study: After pembrolizumab, tumor-resident clones rose rapidly, then generally contracted before radiologic responses.

This clone was observed once. Its antigen is undetermined. Only in-frame clones appear in the TCRdb table, and some are missing; sequencing was by immunoSEQ multiplex PCR. The sample lists roughly 130,000 clones; roughly 90% were seen once. The TCR-sequenced patients were three responders to pembrolizumab. V lost 5 bases, J lost 2 bases, and 6 bases stayed unmatched. The CDR3 contains 14 residues. Germline loops: CDR1 MDHEN, CDR2 SYDVKM. This material consisted of peripheral blood, taken roughly 67 weeks after starting pembrolizumab. The sequence derives from an adult with mismatch repair-deficient cancer. V gene TRBV28 combines with J gene TRBJ2-7; 7 nucleotides agree with TRBD2. Written as DNA, the CDR3 is TGTGCCAGCAGTCTCGGACTAGTCACCTACGAGCAGTACTTC. It encodes CASSLGLVTYEQYF.